This T cell receptor (beta chain) stems from a study of T cells in Graves' hyperthyroidism and ophthalmopathy (dated by TCRdb to between 2018 and 2020). About the investigation overall: Peripheral blood was collected at initial diagnosis, before any treatment. TCR Vbeta CDR3 sequencing of some 140 peripheral blood samples (over 40 ophthalmopathy, approximately 80 hyperthyroidism and roughly 17 progressor patients) is reported in the paper. In addition, the study compared T-cell repertoires in thyroid tissue and in blood from five to seven Graves' hyperthyroidism patients. Prospective prediction of ophthalmopathy was tested in an independent validation cohort of under 20 hyperthyroidism patients and 15 to 17 patients who later progressed to ophthalmopathy. The roughly 100 discovery patients were randomly divided into training and test sets at a 7:3 ratio. To identify TCR V-J signatures that set the groups apart, the researchers used a discovery cohort of more than 95 patients, made up of fewer than 50 with Graves' ophthalmopathy and 57 with stable Graves' hyperthyroidism. After blood sampling, hyperthyroidism patients were treated with methimazole at a starting dose of 30 mg daily, and ophthalmopathy patients were treated with high-dose intravenous methylprednisolone. Study-wide findings and limitations: In validation, progression to ophthalmopathy was predicted by the model with roughly 69% sensitivity and around 76% specificity, a median of approximately 6.5 months before onset. In cross-validation, a model built on a 13 V-J signature told ophthalmopathy apart from stable hyperthyroidism with 85% to 90% sensitivity and roughly 81% specificity, and in testing the same model reached 80%/75%. Blood samples also contained most of the expanded thyroid clonotypes (frequency above 0.001), which suggests that blood repertoires may reflect thyroid immune responses. Sample size was not statistically predetermined, and investigators were not blinded to group allocation.

The CDR3 goes from the cysteine to the phenylalanine over 13 residues. CDR3 DNA is the only sequence kept; it has 39 bases, read in frame from the first base. Trimming at the junction amounts to 6 bases on V and 3 bases on J, and the germline ends lie 12 bases apart. TCR beta CDR3 regions were amplified from RNA transcripts. A first-round RT-PCR of the TCR CDR3 used the HTBI primer set with the Qiagen OneStep RT-PCR kit. The libraries were constructed in a second round of multiplex PCR and then size-selected and purified. Paired-end sequencing of the libraries was performed with 100 bp reads on an Illumina HiSeq2000. In the paper's pipeline: SOAPnuke was used to process the raw data, throwing out any read that contained adapters or uncalled bases, had a mean Phred below 15, or lacked an exact constant-primer or identifier match. COPE v1.2.5 was used to merge high-quality paired reads, and clonotypes were defined as unique nucleotide sequences. MiTCR v1.1 was used to align clonotypes to the IMGT TRBV, TRBD and TRBJ reference segments. The analysis was restricted to V-J combinations with a frequency above 0.0001, which together covered around 99% of the repertoires. The TCS score was defined as F50 (clonal expansion) divided by E x V (chaos), with BLOSUM62-based TCRdist calculated between CDR3 peptides within each V-J. Welch's t-statistics and random forest reduced roughly 500 V-J features to some 14, which were used in a naive Bayes classifier (R e1071). The raw public data were reprocessed by TCRdb itself: fastp quality trimming at Q25, MiXCR clonotype calling, in-frame beta chains only. Each record represents a unique CDR3 protein, reported with the most common genes and DNA among its rows. TCRdb, not the authors, supplied the V and J calls. The sample table holds some 250,000 distinct CDR3 sequences, of which 13% to 15% were seen once. The top ten clonotypes cover roughly 13% of the sample.

This clonotype was detected ten times or more. It has no known antigen specificity. There are no base qualities to consult, and no much larger clone falls within one base. Hyperthyroidism patients were newly diagnosed, had a disease duration of under 2 months, and were aged 18 to 65 years. Patients with uncontrolled infections, other autoimmune diseases, pregnancy or lactation were excluded. Clinical symptoms, serum thyroxine and TRAb, thyroid ultrasound, and orbital computed tomography formed the basis for the diagnoses. Blood from progressor patients was collected at the time of first diagnosis with hyperthyroidism, before any ophthalmopathy symptoms had appeared. PBMCs were separated from roughly 10 ml of fresh peripheral blood using Ficoll-Paque density gradient centrifugation. Patients classed as progressors first received a Graves' hyperthyroidism diagnosis and then went on to develop ophthalmopathy during follow-up. Total RNA was extracted with Trizol reagent, and quality was checked on an Agilent 2100 Bioanalyzer.

The sample comprised blood. The chain uses TRBV12-3 or TRBV12-4 and TRBJ2-7; the D gene is possibly TRBD2, with 6 bases matching. The TCR sequence derives from a woman in her thirties or forties with Graves' hyperthyroidism that later progressed to Graves' ophthalmopathy. Here the CDR3 is given as CASSQDYLYEQYF. The DNA is as follows: TGTGCCAGCAGCCAGGACTATCTCTACGAGCAGTACTTC.